A single T cell receptor beta chain is shown here with its context. Its antigen remains unknown. These data come from a study of T cell repertoires in cytomegalovirus infection. The wider study: Newly reported HLA-C-restricted and thoroughly characterized HLA-B-restricted CMV epitopes were employed. It was the public TCR beta signatures that indicated both CMV infection and matching HLA type. General study points: The ex vivo response was dominated by HLA-C-restricted CMV-specific TCR beta clonotypes.

TCRdb reanalysed the reads using MiXCR and keeps one entry per CDR3 protein. The table records some 560,000 distinct CDR3 sequences, 40% of them present only once. The receptor was derived from a human donor in good health (CMV status not recorded). Some clones in this sample may be carry-over from other donors' samples. Sequenced here: cultured PBMCs, sampled from culture after CMV antigen stimulation.

Here the CDR3 reads CASTRQGAYEQYF. In DNA form, the CDR3 reads TGTGCCAGCACCCGACAGGGGGCCTACGAGCAGTACTTC. The chain links TRBV25-1 to TRBJ2-7, with 9 bases lining up with TRBD1. Unmatched junction bases numbered 3, after V lost 7 bases and J lost 2 bases. This CDR3 has 13 amino acids. Germline lookup yields CDR1 MGHDK and CDR2 SYGVNS.